The 26 T cell receptor beta chains listed next were all sequenced from one sample in a study of human CD8 memory T cell subsets. The TCR beta sequencing libraries came from UMI-labeled 5' RACE. TCRdb re-analyzed the 5' RACE reads; it lists each CDR3 protein once, without DNA. This sample's clone table lists about 6,700 distinct CDR3 sequences. Sample: CD8+ T cells from PBMCs. These receptors came from a human donor in good health.

The rearrangement links TRBV20-1 to TRBJ1-6. This CDR3 is 14 amino acids long. Germline CDR1 DFQATT, CDR2 SNEGSKA (reference sequence). The CDR3 loop is CSANRADYNSPLHF.

This chain joins TRBV7-9 and TRBJ1-4; TCRdb calls TRBD1, which cannot be checked without DNA. CDR1 and CDR2 (germline): SEHNR, FQNEAQ (reference sequence). This CDR3 is 17 amino acids long. CDR3 protein: CASSRPSDRDGEGKLFF.

The chain is built from TRBV5-1 and TRBJ1-3; TCRdb's assignment of TRBD1 cannot be checked, as there is no DNA. The CDR3 is 15 residues long. Germline values: CDR1 SGHRS, CDR2 YFSETQ. Here the CDR3 reads CASSLGPGSGNTIYF. Complete variable domain (other parts from reference TRBV5-1 and TRBJ1-3): KAGVTQTPRYLIKTRGQQVTLSCSPISGHRSVSWYQQTPGQGLQFLFEYFSETQRNKGNFPGRFSGRQFSNSRSEMNVSTLELGDSALYLCASSLGPGSGNTIYFGEGSWLTVV.

This rearrangement joins TRBV2 to TRBJ2-7; TCRdb returns TRBD1, unconfirmable since there is no DNA. Germline V lookup: CDR1 SNHLY, CDR2 FYNNEI. CDR3 length: 13 amino acids. The CDR3 here is CASKGTADYEQYF.

This rearrangement joins TRBV4-1 to TRBJ2-2. The CDR3 is 13 amino acids. Germline CDR1 MGHRA, CDR2 YSYEKL. The CDR3 sequence: CASSPGTTGELFF.

This clonotype ranks as medium-sized in terms of frequency. J is TRBJ2-1 and V is TRBV18. Germline V CDR1 and CDR2: KGHSH, LQKENI. The CDR3 extends over 14 amino acids. The CDR3 is CASSPEHLGNEQFF.

The chain carries TRBV27 and TRBJ2-5; with no DNA, the TCRdb D assignment of TRBD1 cannot be verified. Germline assignment: CDR1 MNHEY and CDR2 SMNVEV (reference sequence). CDR3 length: 15 amino acids. The CDR3 reads CASSLWGGAGETQYF.

This chain joins TRBV18 and TRBJ2-1; the D gene TCRdb calls, TRBD2, cannot be checked with no DNA. Per germline, CDR1 KGHSH and CDR2 LQKENI. The CDR3 contains 16 residues. The CDR3 loop is CASSPRLAKTYNEQFF.

The chain carries TRBV3-1 and TRBJ1-4; TCRdb outputs TRBD1, but without DNA this stays unchecked. From germline, CDR1 is LGHDT and CDR2 YNNKEL (reference sequence). The CDR3 covers 16 residues. CDR3 amino acids: CASSQVGQGVREKLFF.

This sequence joins TRBV19 and TRBJ1-5. This CDR3 region has 15 residues. Per the germline V gene, CDR1 is LNHDA and CDR2 is SQIVND (reference sequence). The CDR3 here is CASSILKNGLEPQHF.

Frequency places this clonotype as medium-sized (0.01 to 0.1%). V usage is TRBV11-2 and J usage is TRBJ2-7; the TCRdb D gene call, TRBD1, has no DNA to confirm it. The length of the CDR3 is 13 residues. The germline gives CDR1 SGHAT, CDR2 FQNNGV. The CDR3 protein is CASSLQTAYEQYF.

This sequence joins TRBV5-4 and TRBJ2-5. CDR1 SGHNT and CDR2 YYREEE come from the germline V gene (reference sequence). There are 12 residues in the CDR3. The CDR3 protein is CASSPKGETQYF.

The chain uses TRBV7-8 and TRBJ2-7; TCRdb proposes TRBD1, but this gene call is untestable without DNA. There are 12 residues in the CDR3. The germline CDR1 and CDR2 sequences are SGHVS and FQNEAQ. CDR3 region: CASSHQGYEQYF.

The chain uses TRBV5-1 and TRBJ2-7; TCRdb returns TRBD2, unconfirmable since there is no DNA. The CDR3 loop spans 14 amino acids. CDR1 is SGHRS, CDR2 YFSETQ, per germline. CDR3 sequence reads: CASSVPTSGYEQYF.

This chain connects TRBV20-1 to TRBJ2-1; the D call from TCRdb, TRBD2, cannot be confirmed without DNA. Germline V gene data show CDR1 as DFQATT and CDR2 as SNEGSKA (reference sequence). This CDR3 spans 14 amino acids. CDR3 amino acids: CSATTSGGAYEQFF.

J is TRBJ1-5 and V is TRBV28; TCRdb outputs TRBD1, but without DNA this stays unchecked. Germline V lookup: CDR1 MDHEN, CDR2 SYDVKM. CDR3 size: 16 residues. The CDR3 here is CASSPWTRGSNQPQHF.

The V gene is TRBV15, the J gene TRBJ2-3; as DNA is missing, the TRBD2 call by TCRdb cannot be tested. This CDR3 is 15 amino acids long. The V gene's germline CDR1 is LNHNV and CDR2 YYDKDF (reference sequence). The CDR3 reads CATSRASEGPDTQYF.

The chain is built from TRBV5-1 and TRBJ1-1. This CDR3 comprises 12 residues. CDR1 and CDR2 from the germline V gene are SGHRS and YFSETQ. The CDR3 protein is CASNDRRNEAFF. Variable domain in full (rest from reference TRBV5-1 and TRBJ1-1): KAGVTQTPRYLIKTRGQQVTLSCSPISGHRSVSWYQQTPGQGLQFLFEYFSETQRNKGNFPGRFSGRQFSNSRSEMNVSTLELGDSALYLCASNDRRNEAFFGQGTRLTVV.

The chain combines TRBV27 with TRBJ2-7. This CDR3 region has 13 residues. In germline, CDR1 is MNHEY, CDR2 SMNVEV (reference sequence). The CDR3 reads CASSFLGPYEQYF.

The V and J genes are TRBV27 and TRBJ2-2; checking the TCRdb D call of TRBD1 is not possible without DNA. Germline V gene lookup returns CDR1 MNHEY and CDR2 SMNVEV (reference sequence). CDR3 length equals 15 residues. The CDR3 sequence is CASSLLGGLTGELFF.

This clonotype shows up as medium-sized (0.01 to 0.1%) by frequency. The J gene is TRBJ2-1, the V gene TRBV29-1; TCRdb proposes TRBD2, but this gene call is untestable without DNA. Germline V CDR1 and CDR2: SQVTM, ANQGSEA. This CDR3 has 13 residues. The CDR3 reads CSVEDMGGNEQFF.

The chain links TRBV6-2 or TRBV6-3 to TRBJ2-7; TCRdb's D call of TRBD2 is untestable without DNA. In germline, CDR1 is MNHEY, CDR2 SVGEGT. This CDR3 has 17 amino acids. CDR3 amino acids: CASSYPPLSGRGYEQYF.

This chain links TRBV29-1 with TRBJ2-1. Germline V gives CDR1 SQVTM, CDR2 ANQGSEA. The CDR3 spans 12 residues. The CDR3 spells CSVEGRSDEQFF.

This clonotype is called medium-sized (0.01 to 0.1%) based on its frequency. The chain couples TRBV7-9 to TRBJ1-6; TCRdb reports TRBD1, a call that lacks DNA to check it against. The CDR3 has 19 amino acids. Germline assignment: CDR1 SEHNR and CDR2 FQNEAQ (reference sequence). This CDR3 reads CASRPPLGQRSSYNSPLHF.

The genes are TRBV20-1 and TRBJ2-7; absent DNA, TCRdb's TRBD1 call cannot be checked. CDR1 DFQATT and CDR2 SNEGSKA come from the germline V gene (reference sequence). The CDR3 totals 16 residues. CDR3 region: CSARPRFAGGEYEQYF.

This chain links TRBV19 with TRBJ2-1; TCRdb's D call, TRBD2, is unchecked because there is no DNA. The CDR3 runs to 15 residues. Germline V gives CDR1 LNHDA, CDR2 SQIVND (reference sequence). CDR3 amino acids: CASSMVAGTYNEQFF.